A single sample gave rise to the 15 T cell receptor beta chains below, sequenced in a study of blood T cells in healthy people across ages. The second PCR ran roughly 6 to 11 cycles with a sample-barcoded 5' primer and J-beta primers. TCRdb reanalysed the 5' RACE reads using MiXCR and keeps one entry per CDR3 protein. This sample yields roughly 900,000 distinct CDR3 sequences, of which 29% are seen a single time; roughly 17% belongs to the top ten. The sample taken for sequencing was blood. These receptor sequences come from an elderly woman in good health.

Here the CDR3 reads CASSQRTGGYEQYF. The CDR3 coding sequence is TGTGCCAGCAGCCAGAGAACAGGGGGCTATGAGCAGTACTTC. This rearrangement joins TRBV3-1 to TRBJ2-5; 9 bases are a match to TRBD1. The CDR3 has 14 amino acids. With 3 bases clipped from V and 11 bases from J, the junction kept 10 bases outside the gene matches. Germline CDR1 reads LGHDT; CDR2 reads YNNKEL (reference sequence).

V and J are TRBV3-1 and TRBJ2-1; no clear D. Germline CDR1 reads LGHDT; CDR2 reads YNNKEL (reference sequence). The germline V and J ends were trimmed by 5 bases and 9 bases, with 11 bases remaining between them. The CDR3 contains 12 residues. CDR3 in amino acids: CASSFRIGEQFF. The CDR3 DNA follows: TGTGCCAGCAGCTTTCGCATCGGTGAGCAGTTCTTC.

The rearrangement uses TRBV2 and TRBJ1-2, with D hard to call. Germline CDR1 SNHLY, CDR2 FYNNEI. CDR3 length equals 11 residues. V was cut by 11 bases and J by 0 bases, with 7 bases left in between. The CDR3 region is CAGHANYGYTF. CDR3 DNA sequence: TGTGCCGGGCATGCTAACTATGGCTACACCTTC.

This clonotype showed up many times. This chain links TRBV20-1 with TRBJ2-3, with D tentatively TRBD1 (5 bases). Germline V gene data show CDR1 as DFQATT and CDR2 as SNEGSKA (reference sequence). With 5 bases removed from V and 0 bases from J, the gap between germline ends came to 12 bases. The CDR3 consists of 14 residues. For the CDR3, the DNA is TGCAGTGCTGGCACAGGTTCTAGCACAGATACGCAGTATTTT. Protein product: CSAGTGSSTDTQYF.

There are many counts of this clonotype. This chain uses TRBV27 with TRBJ1-5; 9 nucleotides agree with TRBD1. Trimming at V came to 4 bases and at J to 0 bases, leaving 7 bases not matched to a gene. CDR3 size: 17 residues. Germline CDR1 MNHEY, CDR2 SMNVEV (reference sequence). CDR3 nucleotide sequence: TGTGCCAGCAGTTCCCGGACAGGGGATTATAGCAATCAGCCCCAGCATTTT. This sequence encodes CASSSRTGDYSNQPQHF.

Ten or more counts support this clonotype. The chain couples TRBV7-2 to TRBJ2-7, with D uncertain. CDR3 length equals 13 residues. V was pared by 1 base and J by 3 bases, with 7 bases between. CDR1 is SGHTA, CDR2 FQGNSA, per germline. For the CDR3, the DNA is TGTGCCAGCAGCTTAGTTCCGATCTACGAGCAGTACTTC. Translation: CASSLVPIYEQYF.

This clonotype has only a few counts. The chain employs TRBV5-6 and TRBJ1-2; D not certain. CDR1 is SGHDT, CDR2 YYEEEE, per germline. This CDR3 comprises 16 residues. Trimming removed 2 bases at V and 0 bases at J, with 14 bases between. The CDR3: CASSFYGDPANYGYTF. CDR3 coding DNA: TGTGCCAGCAGCTTTTACGGGGATCCAGCTAACTATGGCTACACCTTC.

This clonotype was detected a few times. The genes are TRBV20-1 and TRBJ2-7; the D gene is possibly TRBD2 (7 bases). The CDR3 contains 14 residues. Trimming pared 6 bases from V and 7 bases from J, leaving 22 bases between. From germline, CDR1 is DFQATT and CDR2 SNEGSKA (reference sequence). The CDR3 DNA sequence: TGCAGTGCGAAGGAGGGGGGGATGTTCAATGAGCAGTACTTC. Translating it yields CSAKEGGMFNEQYF.

V usage is TRBV24-1 and J usage is TRBJ1-1; D call uncertain. V dropped 6 bases and J dropped 4 bases, with 11 bases sitting between them. Looked up from germline, CDR1 is KGHDR and CDR2 is SFDVKD. The CDR3 spans 13 residues. The CDR3 is CATSNTFGTEAFF. The CDR3 region has the DNA TGTGCCACCAGTAATACTTTTGGCACTGAAGCTTTCTTT.

This clonotype has a count of ten or more. The chain links TRBV3-1 to TRBJ2-5, with D unresolved. Trimming cost V 0 bases and J 5 bases, with 13 bases left between them. This CDR3 spans 15 amino acids. Germline V gives CDR1 LGHDT, CDR2 YNNKEL (reference sequence). The CDR3 loop reads CASSQDLAGQETQYF. CDR3 DNA sequence: TGTGCCAGCAGCCAAGATCTGGCAGGTCAGGAGACCCAGTACTTC.

The chain has TRBV20-1 and TRBJ1-4, with D tentatively TRBD1 (5 bases). The V end was cut by 4 bases, the J end by 0 bases, with 12 bases between. The CDR3 is 15 amino acids. The germline V gene encodes CDR1 DFQATT and CDR2 SNEGSKA (reference sequence). The chain's CDR3 is CSATQGFATNEKLFF. DNA of the CDR3: TGCAGTGCTACCCAGGGATTTGCAACTAATGAAAAACTGTTTTTT.

This clonotype was found a few times. This sequence joins TRBV6-2 or TRBV6-3 and TRBJ2-3, with 10 bases that match TRBD2. Germline CDR1 reads MNHEY; CDR2 reads SVGEGT. J gave up 3 bases and V 8 bases, and 8 bases lay outside the gene matches. This CDR3 has 15 amino acids. Here the CDR3 reads CASLKRGGATDTQYF. CDR3 bases: TGTGCCAGCCTAAAGCGGGGGGGCGCTACAGATACGCAGTATTTT.

This chain links TRBV14 with TRBJ1-2; TRBD1 aligns across 7 bases. With 5 bases clipped from V and 6 bases from J, the junction kept 6 bases outside the gene matches. Germline assignment: CDR1 SGHDN and CDR2 FVKESK. This CDR3 is 13 amino acids long. For the CDR3, the DNA is TGTGCCAGCAGCTTAAAGGGGGCAGATGGCTACACCTTC. Translation gives CASSLKGADGYTF.

Worth noting for this clonotype: This may come from a read error, since a much larger clone is one base off. The chain joins TRBV18 to TRBJ1-2; no firm D call. Germline V gene lookup returns CDR1 KGHSH and CDR2 LQKENI. The CDR3 length is 15 residues. The CDR3 sequence is CASTPTDNSNYGYTF. The CDR3 DNA reads as TGTGCCAGCACACCAACGGATAACAGTAACTATGGCTACACCTTC.

A few counts support this clonotype. Just one base apart from a much larger clone, this may be a read error. This chain connects TRBV5-5 to TRBJ2-1; D call uncertain. This CDR3 has 14 amino acids. With 0 bases removed from V and 13 bases from J, the gap between germline ends came to 17 bases. From germline, CDR1 is SGHKS and CDR2 YYEKEE (reference sequence). CDR3 sequence (DNA): TGTGCCAGCAGCTTGGGGCTAGTAGAAGAGACCCAGTTCTTC. Its translation is CASSLGLVEETQFF. Full variable domain (missing parts from reference TRBV5-5 and TRBJ2-1): DAGVTQSPTHLIKTRGQQVTLRCSPISGHKSVSWYQQVLGQGPQFIFQYYEKEERGRGNFPDRFSARQFPNYSSELNVNALLLGDSALYLCASSLGLVEETQFFGPGTRLTVL.